This TCR beta chain was sequenced during a study of blood T cell repertoires in COVID-19. The CDR3 has 15 residues. V lost 0 bases and J 5 bases, leaving 14 bases between the germline ends. The data were produced by immunoSEQ multiplex PCR, yet TCRdb's version contains in-frame clones alone and is incomplete. This table holds hundreds of thousands of clones, about 86% found once. The rearrangement uses TRBV23-1 and TRBJ2-7; TRBD1 is a possible D gene (6 bases). TRBV23-1 is recorded as an ORF, its role being uncertain. The sequenced sample consisted of peripheral blood. This clonotype was obtained from a man of 80 years or more with acute or convalescent COVID-19. The CDR3 region is CASSQSQGLLDEQYF. In nucleotides, the CDR3 is TGCGCCAGCAGTCAATCACAGGGCTTACTCGACGAGCAGTACTTC.